The rows below give T cell receptor beta chains drawn from one sample of a study of control samples from healthy donors and cancer patients. Sequencing was performed with immunoSEQ multiplex PCR; in TCRdb, only in-frame clones are kept and a portion is missing. The profile covers approximately 69,000 clones, with over 85% appearing a single time and approximately 5% taken by the ten largest. Sequenced material: PBMCs. Every receptor here comes from a man in his sixties with colorectal cancer. The CDR3 runs from the conserved cysteine through the conserved F or W. The D gene is left open where the match is weak. Clone size is given for some rows only: seen once, a few or many times, or a class if the clone is expanded.

V,size,J,D,CDR3,DNA
TRBV5-1,.,TRBJ2-3,.,CASSLVRATDTQYF,TGCGCCAGCAGCTTGGTACGGGCGACAGATACGCAGTATTTT
TRBV7-9,.,TRBJ2-7,.,CASSLVNYEQYF,TGTGCCAGCAGCTTAGTTAACTACGAGCAGTACTTC
TRBV2,.,TRBJ2-5,TRBD2,CASRDGLADWDETQYF,TGTGCCAGCAGGGACGGACTAGCGGATTGGGACGAGACCCAGTACTTC
TRBV7-8,.,TRBJ2-2,TRBD2,CASALRGGLPGELFF,TGTGCCAGCGCGCTTCGGGGGGGCCTGCCCGGGGAGCTGTTTTTT
TRBV2,few,TRBJ1-2,TRBD1,CASSGSGQGAEGYTF,TGTGCCAGCAGTGGGTCGGGACAGGGGGCTGAGGGCTACACCTTC
TRBV3-1/TRBV3-2,.,TRBJ2-5,.,CASSQVDLRKGETQYF,TGTGCCAGCAGCCAAGTAGATCTGAGGAAAGGAGAGACCCAGTACTTC
TRBV11-3,.,TRBJ2-7,.,CASSLVDYEQYF,TGTGCCAGCAGCTTAGTTGACTACGAGCAGTACTTC
TRBV7-2,.,TRBJ2-7,TRBD1,CASSSRQGFSYEQYF,TGTGCCAGCAGCTCCAGACAGGGGTTCTCCTACGAGCAGTACTTC
TRBV4-1,.,TRBJ1-4,TRBD1,CASSLGTVLNEKLFF,TGCGCCAGCAGCCTAGGGACAGTCCTTAATGAAAAACTGTTTTTT
TRBV9,.,TRBJ1-6,.,CASSVGGSSYNSPLHF,TGTGCCAGCAGCGTAGGGGGAAGCTCCTATAATTCACCCCTCCACTTT
TRBV5-4,.,TRBJ1-2,.,CASSLAGRVGGYTF,TGTGCCAGCAGCTTGGCCGGCAGGGTGGGTGGCTACACCTTC
TRBV12-3/TRBV12-4,.,TRBJ1-2,.,CASSLSQRYGYTF,TGTGCCAGCAGTTTAAGCCAGAGATATGGCTACACCTTC
TRBV7-9,.,TRBJ2-3,.,CASSSDIAQYF,TGTGCCAGCAGCTCGGACATCGCGCAGTATTTT
TRBV2,.,TRBJ1-2,.,CASSGGVFYGYTF,TGTGCCAGCAGTGGGGGGGTATTCTATGGCTACACCTTC
TRBV5-4,.,TRBJ2-5,.,CASRNLPEETQYF,TGTGCCAGCAGGAACTTGCCGGAAGAGACCCAGTACTTC
TRBV11-2,.,TRBJ1-2,.,CASSPLGGRSYGYTF,TGTGCCAGCAGCCCATTGGGAGGACGGAGCTATGGCTACACCTTC
TRBV4-3,once,TRBJ2-7,TRBD1,CASSQDGTVPYEQYF,TGCGCCAGCAGCCAGGATGGGACAGTGCCCTACGAGCAGTACTTC